There are a few counts of the clone carrying this T cell receptor beta chain. This sample is drawn from a study of blood T cell repertoires in COVID-19. About the study: Some COVID-19 samples were acute and others convalescent; all came from the United States, Italy and Spain.

Looked up from germline, CDR1 is MRHNA and CDR2 is SNTAGT. The V end was cut by 3 bases, the J end by 0 bases, with 11 bases between. The CDR3 consists of 16 residues. Authors' analysis steps: Reference gene primer amplification gave nucleated cell count estimates. The table came from immunoSEQ multiplex PCR; TCRdb's copy has only in-frame clones and leaves some out. V, J and clone size reflect that table, while D and trimming were determined from the DNA. The table lists over 30,000 clones, about 85% of them singletons. The receptor was derived from a man older than 75 with active or convalescent COVID-19. The chain links TRBV6-4 to TRBJ2-2, with D possibly matching TRBD2 (5 bases). Specimen: peripheral blood. The CDR3 protein is CASSERETANTGELFF. DNA for the CDR3: TGTGCCAGCAGTGAGAGGGAGACCGCGAACACCGGGGAGCTGTTTTTT.